The T cell receptor (beta chain) described here comes from a study of T cells after yellow fever vaccination. 5'RACE template switching produced TCR cDNA carrying a universal primer site and UMIs. TCRdb itself ran the 5' RACE reads through MiXCR, one entry per CDR3 protein. The data contain around 30,000 distinct CDR3 sequences, 10% to 13% of them singletons. Concerning this clonotype: This may be a read error: a much more frequent sequence differs by one nucleotide.

Study outcomes and limitations: Clones from primary vaccination mostly reappeared after the booster (around 96% CD4, about 88% CD8).

Germline V CDR1 and CDR2: LGHNA, YNFKEQ. The CDR3 loop spans 16 amino acids. This receptor was obtained from a man younger than 35 who received the YFV17D yellow fever vaccine. V and J are TRBV4-2 and TRBJ2-1, with TRBD2 matching over 8 bases. The sample was PBMCs, either bulk or a sorted T-cell subset (CD4+, CD8+, memory, or dextramer-sorted; not recorded which), taken less than 16 days after the first yellow fever vaccination. CDR3 in DNA: TGTGCCAGCAACCAAGATAGAATAGCGGGGTACAATGAGCAGTTCTTC. The encoded protein is CASNQDRIAGYNEQFF.